This TCR beta chain originates from a study of regulatory T cells in long-lasting Graves disease. This clonotype was detected ten times or more. Through Arm-PCR of CDR3 regions and iRepertoire HTBI primers, TCR beta libraries were built. TCRdb independently ran MiXCR on the multiplex PCR reads; one entry per CDR3 protein. The sample includes under 450,000 distinct CDR3 sequences, around 16% seen only once; the top ten take around 20%. Time point described: newly diagnosed GD, antithyroid drugs for less than 3 months. Researchers made the TCR library from RNA that was extracted from PBMCs. V shed 2 bases and J shed 4 bases, with 6 bases lying between them. The length of the CDR3 is 14 residues. CDR1 is KGHSH and CDR2 is LQKENI in the germline V gene. Another study also made use of these data, one on T cells in Graves' hyperthyroidism and ophthalmopathy. Per that paper: During a first-round RT-PCR of the TCR CDR3, the HTBI primer set was used.

Material: peripheral blood mononuclear cells (PBMCs), obtained at new diagnosis, from a patient treated with antithyroid drugs. The TCR comes from a woman between 18 and 29 years old with Graves disease. The rearrangement links TRBV18 to TRBJ1-6; TRBD1 might be the D (5 bases). The CDR3 sequence is CASSPAGYNSPLHF. For the CDR3, the DNA is TGTGCCAGCTCACCAGCAGGGTATAATTCACCCCTCCACTTT.